This TCR beta chain was documented in a study of blood T cell repertoires in COVID-19. The ends lost 6 bases at V and 2 bases at J; junction bases unmatched: 8. CDR1 is SNHLY and CDR2 is FYNNEI in the germline V gene. The CDR3 has 15 amino acids. The data were produced by immunoSEQ multiplex PCR, yet TCRdb's version contains in-frame clones alone and is incomplete. The table shows about 120,000 clones, with approximately 80% occurring only once. Sequencing input: peripheral blood. This TCR came from a human donor in a cohort sampled during active COVID-19. J is TRBJ2-5 and V is TRBV2, with 8 bases lining up with TRBD2. In DNA, the CDR3 is TGTGCCAGCAGGAGAACTAGCGGTGCACAAGAGACCCAGTACTTC. Translation: CASRRTSGAQETQYF.